The 4 T cell receptor beta chains below were found in one sample sequenced in a study of T cells in Graves' hyperthyroidism and ophthalmopathy. Researchers amplified the TCR beta CDR3 regions from RNA transcripts. The HTBI primer set served for first-round RT-PCR of the TCR CDR3. Each CDR3 protein is one row after TCRdb ran MiXCR on the multiplex PCR reads. The sample lists hundreds of thousands of distinct CDR3 sequences, more than 15% seen once, with just over 55% in the top ten. The sample consisted of blood. These receptors all stem from a woman aged 55 to 70 with Graves' ophthalmopathy.

This clonotype was recorded at least ten times. V and J are TRBV7-2 and TRBJ1-5; D is unclear. Trimming removed 1 base from V and 0 bases from J, with 7 bases in between. The CDR3 contains 15 residues. CDR1 SGHTA and CDR2 FQGNSA come from the germline V gene. The CDR3 protein is CASSLDPASNQPQHF. CDR3 coding DNA: TGTGCCAGCAGCTTAGATCCAGCTAGCAATCAGCCCCAGCATTTT.

The table lists this clonotype with a few counts. This chain links TRBV6-1 with TRBJ1-5, with a possible D match to TRBD1 (5 bases). The CDR3 is made up of 16 amino acids. CDR1 MNHNS and CDR2 SASEGT come from the germline V gene. Trimming left V 5 bases short and J 1 base short, with 15 bases between. The CDR3 is CASSYPGAKSNQPQHF. The CDR3 nucleotides are TGTGCCAGCAGTTATCCTGGGGCCAAAAGCAATCAGCCCCAGCATTTT.

This clonotype was detected only a few times. The rearrangement links TRBV12-3 or TRBV12-4 to TRBJ2-5; tentative D call: TRBD1 (5 bases). This CDR3 is built from 13 residues. Trimming took off 3 bases at V and 2 bases at J, with 7 bases between the two ends. The CDR3 DNA reads TGTGCCAGCAGTTTGGACATTCAAGAGACCCAGTACTTC. Amino acid sequence: CASSLDIQETQYF.

The rearrangement uses TRBV6-1 and TRBJ1-2; 7 bases are a match to TRBD1. The CDR3 runs to 16 residues. V was pared by 7 bases and J by 3 bases, with 14 bases of the junction left unmatched. Per the germline V gene, CDR1 is MNHNS and CDR2 is SASEGT. The CDR3: CASTAGGKAGDYGYTF. CDR3 nucleotides: TGTGCCAGCACCGCAGGGGGTAAAGCTGGTGACTATGGCTACACCTTC.